Sequencing of this T cell receptor beta chain was carried out in a study of shared clonotypes between healthy human individuals. Study conclusions and caveats: Non-shared clonotypes were found to have lower generation probabilities than the clonotypes that were shared by all four of the sorted-subset donors. A few donors held around 5% of naive CD4 clonotypes in common.

On this clone itself: Its antigen is unidentified.

From germline, CDR1 is KGHSH and CDR2 LQKENI. V lost 3 bases, J lost 6 bases, and 12 bases lay in between. The CDR3 consists of 13 residues. Replicate PCRs run on sorted subsets employed 150 to 250 ng DNA, some 33,000 T cell genomes. This table comes from immunoSEQ multiplex PCR, and its TCRdb copy is limited to in-frame clones, with some not included. Of about 980,000 clones detected, over 60% appear once; the ten largest clones hold nearly 1.5%. J is TRBJ2-7 and V is TRBV18, with D possibly being TRBD1 (5 bases). The specimen sequenced was memory CD4+ T cells sorted from blood. Subset in this sample: CD45RA-negative fraction. The receptor's source is a man aged 18 to 29 in good health. CDR3 DNA sequence: TGTGCCAGCTCACCGAGAAGGGGTCTCGAGCAGTACTTC. This codes for CASSPRRGLEQYF.